This T cell receptor beta chain was recorded in a study of human T cells and chemical hapten exposure (dated by TCRdb to 2020 to 2022). Context from the whole study: For sensitization, 2% DPC in acetone was applied to a roughly 2 cm by roughly 2 cm area of upper inner arm skin. The patient cohort, mostly female, included alopecia areata with under or over 50% scalp involvement, alopecia totalis and alopecia universalis. In alopecia patients, the study followed how the peripheral blood TCR repertoire changed in vivo over primary and secondary sensitization to diphenylcyclopropenone (DPC), a hapten. Libraries were combined into a pool for sequencing, and differences in TCR yield between samples came mainly from small differences in library volumes within the pool. Blood samples were taken from patients before sensitization (week 0) and at 2, 6 and about 24 weeks after DPC sensitization. Throughout the approximately 25-week study period, patients were also given weekly therapeutic DPC doses on the scalp. Under 30 alopecia patients gave blood for TCR sequencing at one to four time points (pre-sensitization, 2, 6 and 24 weeks). Patch testing was done on the upper back using Finn chambers containing 0.01% DPC, and results were scored after 6 days according to International Contact Dermatitis Research Group standards. Study-wide findings and limitations: DPC sensitization did not change how many TCRs were above 1 in 1000 frequency, and no evidence was found of alterations in global repertoire structure. Patch test score correlated positively with the number of PT1 expanded TCRs, reaching significance at thresholds 8, 16 and 32 but not at 4. Significantly more large CDR3 similarity clusters were formed by expanded TCRs than by pre-sensitization or healthy control sets, consistent with antigen-driven responses. Repeated subsampling changed both the strength of the expansion versus patch-test correlation and the threshold at which the correlation became significant. All patients had alopecia, a presumed autoimmune disease, so their immune response might differ from that of healthy individuals.

This clonotype was picked up many times. It has no known antigen specificity. Base quality data are lacking; no much larger clone is found one base away. Libraries came from RACE. The sequencer listed for this sample is NextSeq 500. During library preparation, unique molecular identifiers were attached to individual cDNA molecules so that TCRs could be counted quantitatively and reproducibly. Both TCR alpha and TCR beta chains were sequenced from each blood RNA sample. The authors processed their data as follows. Samples had a median of around 92,000 TCRs, with a range from about 23,224 to 690,600. V, J and CDR3 annotation of the TCR reads was carried out using the Decombinator software suite. Every sample was subsampled to the same number of TCRs (28,000) for the PS versus PT1 abundance plots. TCRs were defined as expanded if absent before sensitization and observed at least eight times at the 2-week time point. Through fastp at Q25 and MiXCR, TCRdb rebuilt clones from the public reads, retaining in-frame beta chains. For every CDR3 protein sequence, its rows merge into one entry that carries the most common genes and DNA. The V and J calls were determined by TCRdb, not by the authors. For this sample the table gives under 75,000 distinct CDR3 sequences, of which around 10% were detected only once. The ten largest clones represent roughly 1.5% of the sample.

There are 11 amino acids in the CDR3, from cysteine to phenylalanine inclusive. Just CDR3 DNA is preserved here, 33 bases in frame from base 1. CDR1 and CDR2, per the germline V gene, are SGHVS and FNYEAQ. The V and J ends are trimmed by 5 bases and 4 bases, leaving 2 bases between them. The meaning of the sample's time point label: patch test 3, about 24 weeks after DPC sensitization. According to the study, the label for this sample's treatment or condition signals: therapeutic diphenylcyclopropenone sensitization with weekly scalp DPC. At every patch-test visit, the blood draw took place before the patch test was put on. Patients were eligible if aged 18 to 70, diagnosed with alopecia and judged suitable for DPC therapy, and pregnant patients were excluded. Total RNA was extracted from unfractionated whole blood that had been collected in Tempus Blood RNA tubes.

This clonotype was sampled from a woman in her 50s with alopecia areata. Some clones in this sample may be carry-over from other donors' samples. The chain was built from TRBV7-6 and TRBJ2-2; the D gene assignment is ambiguous. Sequenced material: whole blood, taken in connection with sensitization to the hapten diphenylcyclopropenone (DPC). The CDR3 amino acid sequence is: CASSGTGELFF. In nucleotides, the sequence is TGTGCCAGCAGCGGCACCGGGGAGCTGTTTTTT.